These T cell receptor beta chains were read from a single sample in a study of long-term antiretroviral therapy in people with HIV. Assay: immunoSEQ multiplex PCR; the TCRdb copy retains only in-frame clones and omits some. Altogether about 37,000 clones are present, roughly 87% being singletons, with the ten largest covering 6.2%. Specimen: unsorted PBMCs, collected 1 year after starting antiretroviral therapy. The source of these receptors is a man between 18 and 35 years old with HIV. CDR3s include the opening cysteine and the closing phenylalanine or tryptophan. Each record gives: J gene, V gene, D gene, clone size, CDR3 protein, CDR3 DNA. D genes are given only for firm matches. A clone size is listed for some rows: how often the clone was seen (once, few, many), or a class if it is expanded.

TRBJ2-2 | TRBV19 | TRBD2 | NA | CASSQSGGATGELFF | TGTGCCAGTAGTCAAAGCGGGGGGGCCACCGGGGAGCTGTTTTTT
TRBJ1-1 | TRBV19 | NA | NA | CASSVTGSTEAFF | TGTGCCAGTAGTGTAACAGGGAGCACTGAAGCTTTCTTT
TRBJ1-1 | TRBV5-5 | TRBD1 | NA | CASSLAPGGMNTEAFF | TGTGCCAGCAGCTTGGCGCCAGGGGGAATGAACACTGAAGCTTTCTTT
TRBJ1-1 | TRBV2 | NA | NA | CASSPQAGRRDTEAFF | TGTGCCAGCAGTCCCCAGGCGGGACGCAGGGACACTGAAGCTTTCTTT
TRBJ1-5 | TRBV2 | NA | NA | CASSHATPDQPQHF | TGTGCCAGCAGTCATGCCACGCCGGATCAGCCCCAGCATTTT
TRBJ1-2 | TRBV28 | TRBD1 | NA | CASSTQGNYGYTF | TGTGCCAGCAGCACACAGGGGAACTATGGCTACACCTTC
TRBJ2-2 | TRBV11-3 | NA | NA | CASSLDPRPGELFF | TGTGCCAGCAGCTTAGATCCCAGGCCCGGGGAGCTGTTTTTT
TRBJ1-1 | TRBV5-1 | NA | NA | CASSLAGPLNTEAFF | TGCGCCAGCAGCTTGGCGGGACCGCTGAACACTGAAGCTTTCTTT
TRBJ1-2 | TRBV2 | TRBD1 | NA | CASRDGQGARTF | TGTGCCAGCAGAGATGGACAGGGGGCGAGGACCTTC
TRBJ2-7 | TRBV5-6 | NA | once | CASSFYSYSYEQYF | TGTGCCAGCAGCTTCTACAGTTACTCCTACGAGCAGTACTTC
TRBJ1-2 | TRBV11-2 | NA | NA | CASSLYDGPRNYGYTF | TGTGCCAGCAGCTTATACGACGGACCACGAAACTATGGCTACACCTTC
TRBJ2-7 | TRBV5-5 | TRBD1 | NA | CASSLLSTGTGVYEQYF | TGTGCCAGCAGCTTGCTTTCGACCGGGACAGGAGTCTACGAGCAGTACTTC
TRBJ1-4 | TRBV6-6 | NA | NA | CASSLQGGDHEKLFF | TGTGCCAGCAGCCTACAGGGCGGGGATCATGAAAAACTGTTTTTT
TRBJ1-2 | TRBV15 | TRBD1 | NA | CATTTGGQGAVYGYTF | TGTGCCACCACCACCGGAGGACAGGGGGCTGTCTATGGCTACACCTTC
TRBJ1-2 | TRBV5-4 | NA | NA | CASSLSKGLSGYTF | TGTGCCAGCAGCTTGTCTAAAGGTTTAAGCGGCTACACCTTC
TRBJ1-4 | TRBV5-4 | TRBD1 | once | CASSFGQGATNEKLFF | TGTGCCAGCAGCTTCGGACAGGGGGCAACTAATGAAAAACTGTTTTTT
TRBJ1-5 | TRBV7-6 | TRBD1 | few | CASSYQTGAGQPQHF | TGTGCCAGCAGCTACCAGACAGGGGCCGGTCAGCCCCAGCATTTT
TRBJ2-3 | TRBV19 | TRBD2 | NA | CASSMTSGGLDTQYF | TGTGCCAGTAGTATGACTAGCGGGGGGCTGGATACGCAGTATTTT
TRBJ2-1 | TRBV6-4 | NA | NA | CASSEMEGAGNNEQFF | TGTGCCAGCAGTGAAATGGAAGGAGCGGGCAACAATGAGCAGTTCTTC
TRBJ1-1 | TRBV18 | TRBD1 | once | CASSLGQGVTEAFF | TGTGCCAGCTCACTCGGACAGGGGGTCACTGAAGCTTTCTTT
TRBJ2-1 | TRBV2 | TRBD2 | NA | CASRPSSGGYNEQFF | TGTGCCAGCAGGCCCTCTAGCGGGGGGTACAATGAGCAGTTCTTC
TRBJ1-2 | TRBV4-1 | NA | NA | CASSQGPTRVGSIYGYTF | TGCGCCAGCAGCCAGGGACCCACACGGGTCGGTTCCATCTATGGCTACACCTTC
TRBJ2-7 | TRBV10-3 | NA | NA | CAISGQSSYEQYF | TGTGCCATCAGTGGTCAGAGCTCCTACGAGCAGTACTTC
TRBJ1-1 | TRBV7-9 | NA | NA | CASSLGDGAAPFF | TGTGCCAGCAGCTTAGGGGACGGGGCGGCCCCTTTCTTT
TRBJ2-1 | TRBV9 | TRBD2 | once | CASSVRDRLAGFYNEQFF | TGTGCCAGCAGCGTACGTGACAGGCTAGCGGGGTTCTACAATGAGCAGTTCTTC
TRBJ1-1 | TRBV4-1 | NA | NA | CASSQDERVITEAFF | TGCGCCAGCAGCCAAGATGAGAGGGTGATCACTGAAGCTTTCTTT
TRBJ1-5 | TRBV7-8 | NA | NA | CASSSLAGAGEPQHF | TGTGCCAGCAGCTCGCTCGCAGGGGCAGGGGAGCCCCAGCATTTT
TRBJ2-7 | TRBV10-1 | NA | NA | CASSDQRHEQYF | TGCGCCAGCAGTGACCAGCGGCACGAGCAGTACTTC
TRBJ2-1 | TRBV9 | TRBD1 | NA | CASSVVPDRETYNEQFF | TGTGCCAGCAGCGTAGTCCCGGACAGGGAGACCTACAATGAGCAGTTCTTC
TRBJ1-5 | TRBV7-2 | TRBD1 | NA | CASSLGGTGGPSSQPQHF | TGTGCCAGCAGCTTAGGTGGGACAGGTGGCCCCTCAAGTCAGCCCCAGCATTTT
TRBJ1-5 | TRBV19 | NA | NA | CASSINRNQPQHF | TGTGCCAGTAGCATTAACAGAAATCAGCCCCAGCATTTT
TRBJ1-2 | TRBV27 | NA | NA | CASSSDLDRTNYGYTF | TGTGCCAGCAGCTCGGACCTTGACCGGACTAACTATGGCTACACCTTC
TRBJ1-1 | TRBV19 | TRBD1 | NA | CASSWGTGSTEAFF | TGTGCCAGTAGTTGGGGGACAGGGAGCACTGAAGCTTTCTTT
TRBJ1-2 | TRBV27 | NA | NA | CASSPWGAVNGYTF | TGTGCCAGCTCCCCTTGGGGGGCGGTAAATGGCTACACCTTC
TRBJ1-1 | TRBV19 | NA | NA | CASTPRVTGEAFF | TGTGCCAGTACCCCTCGGGTGACAGGTGAAGCTTTCTTT
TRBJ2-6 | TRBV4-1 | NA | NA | CASSQEYAHSGANVLTF | TGCGCCAGCAGCCAAGAGTATGCCCACTCTGGGGCCAACGTCCTGACTTTC
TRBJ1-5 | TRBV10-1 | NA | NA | CASSESRGQIYSNQPQHF | TGCGCCAGCAGTGAGTCGAGAGGTCAGATTTATAGCAATCAGCCCCAGCATTTT
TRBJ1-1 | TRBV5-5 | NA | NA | CASSLWATGNTEAFF | TGTGCCAGCAGCTTGTGGGCGACGGGGAACACTGAAGCTTTCTTT
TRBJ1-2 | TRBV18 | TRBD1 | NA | CASSPRDRVSDYGYTF | TGTGCCAGCTCACCGAGGGACAGGGTGTCTGACTATGGCTACACCTTC
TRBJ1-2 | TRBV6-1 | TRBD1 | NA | CASSERQGYGYTF | TGTGCCAGCAGTGAACGACAGGGCTATGGCTACACCTTC
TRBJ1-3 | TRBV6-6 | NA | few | CASSYTPRNGNTIYF | TGTGCCAGCAGTTACACTCCCCGGAACGGAAACACCATATATTTT
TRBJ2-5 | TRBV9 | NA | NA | CASSPAGFQETQYF | TGTGCCAGCAGCCCCGCCGGGTTCCAAGAGACCCAGTACTTC
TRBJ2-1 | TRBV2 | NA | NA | CASILFLGAGNEQFF | TGTGCCAGCATCCTCTTCTTGGGGGCGGGGAATGAGCAGTTCTTC
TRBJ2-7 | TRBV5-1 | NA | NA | CASSVILDSYEQYF | TGCGCCAGCAGCGTGATACTAGATTCCTACGAGCAGTACTTC
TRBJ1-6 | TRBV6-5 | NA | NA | CASSFGGINSPLHF | TGTGCCAGCAGTTTCGGGGGCATTAATTCACCCCTCCACTTT
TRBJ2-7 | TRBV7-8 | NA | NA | CASSSRVTSSYEQYF | TGTGCCAGCAGCTCCCGGGTGACATCCTCCTACGAGCAGTACTTC
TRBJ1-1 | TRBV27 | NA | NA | CASSLARGNTEAFF | TGTGCCAGCAGTTTGGCAAGGGGGAACACTGAAGCTTTCTTT
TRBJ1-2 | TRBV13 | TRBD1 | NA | CASSTRTGQSSYGYTF | TGTGCCAGCAGCACACGGACAGGGCAGAGTAGCTATGGCTACACCTTC
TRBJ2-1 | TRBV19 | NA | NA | CASSIEARGNLYNEQFF | TGTGCCAGTAGTATAGAGGCAAGGGGCAACCTCTACAATGAGCAGTTCTTC
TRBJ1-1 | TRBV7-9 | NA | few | CASSSQGNTEAFF | TGTGCCAGCAGCTCCCAGGGGAACACTGAAGCTTTCTTT
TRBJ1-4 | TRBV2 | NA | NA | CASSDGSGATNEKLFF | TGTGCCAGCAGTGATGGGTCTGGAGCAACTAATGAAAAACTGTTTTTT
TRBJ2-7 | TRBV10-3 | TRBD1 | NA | CAISPGQGVYEQYF | TGTGCCATCAGTCCGGGACAGGGAGTCTACGAGCAGTACTTC
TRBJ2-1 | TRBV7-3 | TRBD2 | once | CASSLRTSGLNEQFF | TGTGCCAGCAGCTTACGGACTAGCGGTCTCAATGAGCAGTTCTTC
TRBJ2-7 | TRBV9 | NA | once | CASSVFDRPGNEQYF | TGTGCCAGCAGCGTATTTGATCGGCCAGGGAACGAGCAGTACTTC
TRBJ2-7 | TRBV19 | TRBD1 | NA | CASSITGAPYEQYF | TGTGCCAGTAGTATAACAGGGGCGCCCTACGAGCAGTACTTC
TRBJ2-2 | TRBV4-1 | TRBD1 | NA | CASSQLDRANTGELFF | TGCGCCAGCAGCCAACTGGACAGGGCAAACACCGGGGAGCTGTTTTTT
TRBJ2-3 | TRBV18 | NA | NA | CASSPPGTVDTQYF | TGTGCCAGCTCACCACCCGGGACCGTGGATACGCAGTATTTT